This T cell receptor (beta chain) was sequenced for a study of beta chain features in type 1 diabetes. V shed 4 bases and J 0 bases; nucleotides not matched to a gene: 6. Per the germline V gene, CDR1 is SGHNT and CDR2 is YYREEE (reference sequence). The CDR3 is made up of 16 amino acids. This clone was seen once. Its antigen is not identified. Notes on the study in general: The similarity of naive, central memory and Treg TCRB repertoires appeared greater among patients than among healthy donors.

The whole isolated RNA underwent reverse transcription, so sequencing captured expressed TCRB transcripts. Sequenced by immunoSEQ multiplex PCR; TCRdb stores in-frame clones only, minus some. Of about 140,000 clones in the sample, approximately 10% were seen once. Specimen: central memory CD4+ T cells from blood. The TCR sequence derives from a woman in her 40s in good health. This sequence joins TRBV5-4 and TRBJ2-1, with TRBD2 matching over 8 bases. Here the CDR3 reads CASSKGRGGSYNEQFF. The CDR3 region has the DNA TGTGCCAGCAGCAAAGGTCGGGGGGGCTCCTACAATGAGCAGTTCTTC.